The 32 T cell receptor beta chains below all came from one sample that was sequenced in a study of response to subunit inactivated influenza vaccine. TCRdb itself ran the RT-PCR reads through MiXCR, one entry per CDR3 protein. The data hold 610,000 or so distinct CDR3 sequences, with about 14% observed a single time. The source was PBMCs from blood, collected 12 days after vaccination. The receptors shown here come from a man in his forties or fifties who received an inactivated influenza vaccine.

The chain combines TRBV5-1 with TRBJ2-2; D might be TRBD1 or TRBD2, each matching 6 bases. In germline, CDR1 is SGHRS, CDR2 YFSETQ. The CDR3 is 14 residues long. Trimming shortened V by 4 bases and J by 8 bases, and 15 bases separated the two germline ends. CDR3 residues: CASSEATGRGELFF. CDR3 nucleotide sequence: TGCGCCAGCAGCGAAGCAACAGGGAGGGGGGAGCTGTTTTTT.

Regarding this clonotype: The junction departs from germline at one end; a sequencing error may be responsible. The chain uses TRBV15 and TRBJ2-4; tentatively, D is TRBD1 (6 bases). The CDR3 sequence is 15 residues long. Germline CDR1 reads LNHNV; CDR2 reads YYDKDF (reference sequence). The CDR3 DNA reads as TGTGCCACCAGCGCTACTACAGGGACGCCCAGCATTCAGTGCTTC. This sequence encodes CATSATTGTPSIQCF.

This clonotype was detected many times. V is TRBV18 and J is TRBJ2-1, with D perhaps matching TRBD1 or TRBD2 (5 bases each). Germline V lookup: CDR1 KGHSH, CDR2 LQKENI. Deletions cut 6 bases from V and 0 bases from J, with 15 bases between. The CDR3 runs to 16 residues. CDR3 sequence reads: CASSPGGGSSYNEQFF. As DNA, the CDR3 is TGTGCCAGCTCCCCCGGTGGGGGTAGCTCCTACAATGAGCAGTTCTTC.

This clonotype was picked up a small number of times. The gene calls are TRBV12-3 or TRBV12-4 and TRBJ2-6; 8 bases are a match to TRBD1. The CDR3 is made up of 16 amino acids. Trimming took 3 bases from V and 1 from J; bases not matched to a gene: 2. The CDR3 reads CASSFGQGSGANVLTF. The CDR3 nucleotides read TGTGCCAGCAGTTTCGGACAGGGATCTGGGGCCAACGTCCTGACTTTC.

This clonotype was recorded at least ten times. This chain's CDR3 is CASSEQGSLNSPLHF. Written as DNA, the CDR3 is TGTGCCAGCAGTGAACAGGGGTCGTTGAATTCACCCCTCCACTTT. The rearrangement joins TRBV6-1 to TRBJ1-6; a possible D gene is TRBD1 (6 bases). With 2 bases removed from V and 7 bases from J, the gap between germline ends came to 12 bases. Germline V gene sequence: CDR1 MNHNS, CDR2 SASEGT. The CDR3 extends over 15 amino acids.

This clonotype was recorded a few times. This chain joins TRBV6-5 and TRBJ2-7, with TRBD2 matching 9 bases. V shed 1 base, J shed 6 bases, and the junction held 10 bases outside the gene matches. This CDR3 has 16 amino acids. Germline V gene data show CDR1 as MNHEY and CDR2 as SVGAGI. The CDR3 region has the DNA TGTGCCAGCAGTTACTTCCCGGTCCGAGCGGGGGGCGAGCAGTACTTC. Translation gives CASSYFPVRAGGEQYF.

This clonotype was recorded a few times. A junction end diverges from the germline sequence, so it may reflect a read error. The CDR3 region has the DNA TGCAGTGCTATGGGGGGCTCCAACAATGAGCAGTTCTTC. This codes for CSAMGGSNNEQFF. This chain joins TRBV20-1 and TRBJ2-1; D is tentatively TRBD1 or TRBD2 (6 bases each). The CDR3 length is 13 residues. Germline V lookup: CDR1 DFQATT, CDR2 SNEGSKA (reference sequence).

CDR3 nucleotide sequence: TGTGCCAGCAGTCCCACTGCGACAATCAGCACAGATACGCAGTATTTT. This sequence encodes CASSPTATISTDTQYF. The chain couples TRBV6-1 to TRBJ2-3; no reliable D call. This CDR3 is built from 16 residues. The V and J ends lost 5 bases and 0 bases respectively, with 15 bases between them. CDR1 and CDR2 from the germline V gene are MNHNS and SASEGT.

This clonotype was seen more than once but under ten times. The chain uses TRBV28 and TRBJ2-1; D is possibly TRBD2 (6 bases). V dropped 6 bases and J dropped 4 bases, with 13 bases sitting between them. The V gene's germline CDR1 is MDHEN and CDR2 SYDVKM. There are 14 residues in the CDR3. For the CDR3, the DNA is TGTGCCAGCAGCTCGGTGGCGGGATACAATGAGCAGTTCTTC. Translating gives CASSSVAGYNEQFF.

The table lists this clonotype with a few counts. The chain carries TRBV4-1 and TRBJ2-1, with D hard to call. This CDR3 is built from 15 residues. Germline-derived CDR1 and CDR2 are MGHRA and YSYEKL. Trimming cost V 1 base and J 0 bases, with 7 bases left between them. The CDR3 loop is CASSQGHSSYNEQFF. DNA for the CDR3: TGCGCCAGCAGCCAAGGGCACAGCTCCTACAATGAGCAGTTCTTC.

There are many counts of this clonotype. The V gene is TRBV11-1, the J gene TRBJ2-1; a weak D match, TRBD2 (6 bases). The germline gives CDR1 SGHAT, CDR2 FQDESV (reference sequence). With 1 base removed from V and 0 bases from J, the gap between germline ends came to 22 bases. The CDR3 loop spans 20 amino acids. The CDR3 coding sequence is TGTGCCAGCAGCTTAGAGGGGATGCGGGTAGCGGAGAGCTCCTACAATGAGCAGTTCTTC. It yields the protein CASSLEGMRVAESSYNEQFF.

This clonotype was recorded a few times. In DNA form, the CDR3 reads TGTGCCAGCAGTTTAGGGACAGGGGGCTACCACGAGCAGTACTTC. This gives the protein CASSLGTGGYHEQYF. The gene calls are TRBV12-3 or TRBV12-4 and TRBJ2-7, with 11 bases identical to TRBD1. The CDR3 totals 15 residues. V dropped 1 base and J dropped 5; count of bases not matched to a gene: 4.

The table lists this clonotype with a few counts. The chain carries TRBV7-2 and TRBJ2-3, with D tentatively TRBD1 or TRBD2 (5 bases each). CDR3 size: 16 residues. Trimming took off 5 bases at V and 1 base at J, with 16 bases between the two ends. Germline CDR1 and CDR2: SGHTA and FQGNSA. The CDR3 spells CASSRGPGARTDTQYF. In DNA form, the CDR3 reads TGTGCCAGCAGCCGCGGCCCCGGGGCGCGCACAGATACGCAGTATTTT.

This clonotype was seen more than once but under ten times. The chain employs TRBV7-9 and TRBJ2-2, with D possibly TRBD1 on 7 matching bases. This CDR3 is 16 amino acids long. Deletions cut 11 bases from V and 3 bases from J, with 22 bases between. Germline loops: CDR1 SEHNR, CDR2 FQNEAQ (reference sequence). CDR3 in DNA: TGTGCCCACACGACCGCCTCAGGGGGGTACACCGGGGAGCTGTTTTTT. It translates to CAHTTASGGYTGELFF.

V gene TRBV5-1 combines with J gene TRBJ2-5; no firm D call. Trimming shortened V by 0 bases and J by 2 bases, and 14 bases separated the two germline ends. CDR1 and CDR2 (germline): SGHRS, YFSETQ. This CDR3 has 16 residues. This CDR3 reads CASSLAIGRGQETQYF. The CDR3 nucleotides are TGCGCCAGCAGCTTGGCTATCGGCAGAGGACAAGAGACCCAGTACTTC.

The chain links TRBV11-2 to TRBJ2-1, with 12 bases aligning to TRBD2. Unmatched junction bases numbered 11, after V lost 5 bases and J lost 6 bases. This CDR3 contains 17 residues. Germline loops: CDR1 SGHAT, CDR2 FQNNGV. CDR3 nucleotides: TGTGCCAGCAGCATAGGGACTAGCGGGTCCCTCGGCAATGAGCAGTTCTTC. Translating gives CASSIGTSGSLGNEQFF.

In its sample, this clonotype was seen a few times. The V call is TRBV20-1, the J call TRBJ1-1; no clear D gene. The germline V and J ends were trimmed by 0 bases and 2 bases, with 13 bases remaining between them. Germline lookup yields CDR1 DFQATT and CDR2 SNEGSKA (reference sequence). The CDR3 length is 15 residues. The CDR3: CSARDPRQANTEAFF. CDR3 sequence (DNA): TGCAGTGCTAGAGATCCGAGGCAGGCAAACACTGAAGCTTTCTTT.

The V gene is TRBV28, the J gene TRBJ2-1; 11 bases agree with TRBD2. The CDR3 runs 15 residues. Trimming removed 9 bases from V and 4 bases from J; junction bases left unmatched: 8. Germline V gene data show CDR1 as MDHEN and CDR2 as SYDVKM. CDR3 DNA sequence: TGTGCCAGTACTCCGGGACTAGCGGTGTACAATGAGCAGTTCTTC. This gives the protein CASTPGLAVYNEQFF.

The chain employs TRBV10-3 and TRBJ2-5, with D possibly TRBD2 on 6 matching bases. The V end was cut by 5 bases, the J end by 5 bases, with 15 bases between. Germline CDR1 is ENHRY and CDR2 is SYGVKD. This CDR3 spans 14 amino acids. The CDR3 region has the DNA TGTGCCATCAGTACGTCGGAGGGTCCCGAGACCCAGTACTTC. Translated: CAISTSEGPETQYF.

The chain employs TRBV6-2 or TRBV6-3 and TRBJ2-7, with 7 bases fitting TRBD1. CDR1 is MNHEY, CDR2 SVGEGT, per germline. V shed 6 bases and J 11 bases; nucleotides not matched to a gene: 13. The CDR3 extends over 13 amino acids. CDR3 in amino acids: CASRRHDRDGEYF. The CDR3 coding sequence is TGTGCCAGCAGACGACACGACAGGGATGGGGAGTACTTC.

The V and J genes are TRBV5-6 and TRBJ2-7; D unclear. Trimming removed 2 bases from V and 7 bases from J, with 7 bases in between. This CDR3 has 11 residues. The germline gives CDR1 SGHDT, CDR2 YYEEEE. The CDR3 DNA is TGTGCCAGCAGCTTCCTACAGGAGCAGTACTTC. Translation: CASSFLQEQYF.

This clonotype has a handful of counts. This chain uses TRBV11-2 with TRBJ2-1, with TRBD2 matching 8 bases. CDR1 is SGHAT, CDR2 FQNNGV, per germline. The CDR3 length is 16 residues. V was clipped by 1 base and J by 2 bases; unmatched bases: 4. The CDR3 spells CASSLGGSGTYNEQFF. In nucleotides, the CDR3 is TGTGCCAGCAGCTTAGGGGGTAGCGGGACCTACAATGAGCAGTTCTTC.

In its sample, this clonotype was seen many times. V is TRBV28 and J is TRBJ1-3; no clear D gene. CDR3 length equals 13 residues. CDR1 MDHEN and CDR2 SYDVKM come from the germline V gene. Trimming shortened V by 5 bases and J by 4 bases, and 9 bases separated the two germline ends. The CDR3 protein is CASSLIPGNTIYF. Here the CDR3 DNA reads TGTGCCAGCAGTCTAATCCCCGGAAACACCATATATTTT.

V and J are TRBV6-2 or TRBV6-3 and TRBJ1-6; a possible D gene is TRBD1 (6 bases). V was shortened by 6 bases and J by 0 bases, with 18 bases between the two germline ends. Per the germline V gene, CDR1 is MNHEY and CDR2 is SVGEGT. The CDR3 is made up of 18 amino acids. This chain's CDR3 is CASRYRDTLSSYNSPLHF. The DNA for the CDR3 is TGTGCCAGCAGATACCGGGACACCCTGAGCTCCTATAATTCACCCCTCCACTTT.

The gene calls are TRBV10-3 and TRBJ2-7; D gene uncertain. CDR1 is ENHRY, CDR2 SYGVKD, per germline. Trimming pared 5 bases from V and 3 bases from J, leaving 11 bases between. The CDR3 covers 13 residues. CDR3 DNA: TGTGCCATCAGTTTCGAGGAGAGCTACGAGCAGTACTTC. The encoded protein is CAISFEESYEQYF.

V is TRBV5-1 and J is TRBJ2-7; D remains ambiguous. The CDR3 loop spans 16 amino acids. Looked up from germline, CDR1 is SGHRS and CDR2 is YFSETQ. V lost 0 bases and J 0 bases, leaving 13 bases between the germline ends. As DNA, the CDR3 is TGCGCCAGCAGCTTGGATCACCTGTTGAGCTCCTACGAGCAGTACTTC. This translates into CASSLDHLLSSYEQYF.

This clonotype was observed a handful of times. The chain links TRBV7-8 to TRBJ2-7; 9 bases match TRBD1. With V trimmed by 6 bases and J by 6 bases, 12 bases remained unmatched. Germline-derived CDR1 and CDR2 are SGHVS and FQNEAQ. This CDR3 is 15 amino acids long. The CDR3 nucleotides read TGTGCCAGCAGGCGTGACAGGGGGGCACAGGCCGAGCAGTACTTC. It encodes CASRRDRGAQAEQYF.

The V and J genes are TRBV5-6 and TRBJ1-2; D unclear. Trimming took 0 bases from V and 4 from J, leaving 16 bases between them. The germline V gene has CDR1 SGHDT and CDR2 YYEEEE. CDR3 length: 16 residues. CDR3 in DNA: TGTGCCAGCAGCTTGGGGCTTCCAGGAATTCTCTATGGCTACACCTTC. It translates to CASSLGLPGILYGYTF.

This clonotype occurred a few times. The chain carries TRBV7-2 and TRBJ2-7, with 10 bases fitting TRBD1. The CDR3 totals 14 residues. Trimming removed 1 base from V and 7 bases from J; junction bases left unmatched: 4. Germline CDR1 SGHTA, CDR2 FQGNSA. CDR3 residues: CASSLETGGKEQYF. The CDR3 nucleotides read TGTGCCAGCAGCTTAGAGACAGGGGGCAAAGAGCAGTACTTC. Full variable domain (rest looked up from reference TRBV7-2 and TRBJ2-7): GAGVSQSPSNKVTEKGKDVELRCDPISGHTALYWYRQSLGQGLEFLIYFQGNSAPDKSGLPSDRFSAERTGGSVSTLTIQRTQQEDSAVYLCASSLETGGKEQYFGPGTRLTVT.

The rearrangement links TRBV19 to TRBJ2-3, with a tentative D call TRBD1 (5 bases). Germline CDR1 and CDR2: LNHDA and SQIVND (reference sequence). The CDR3 is made up of 16 amino acids. V lost 3 bases and J lost 4, with 17 bases in between. CDR3 loop: CASSIFGAGRPDTQYF. The CDR3 nucleotides read TGTGCCAGTAGTATTTTTGGGGCAGGGCGTCCAGATACGCAGTATTTT.

The chain joins TRBV11-3 to TRBJ2-3; TRBD1 might be the D (7 bases). Trimming pared 2 bases from V and 4 bases from J, leaving 13 bases between. The CDR3 is 15 residues long. Germline V gene lookup returns CDR1 SGHNT and CDR2 YENEEA. CDR3 sequence: CASSLSGGRADTQYF. In DNA form, the CDR3 reads TGTGCCAGCAGCTTATCAGGGGGGAGAGCAGATACGCAGTATTTT. The variable domain in full, with the rest retrieved from reference TRBV11-3 and TRBJ2-3, is EAGVVQSPRYKIIEKKQPVAFWCNPISGHNTLYWYLQNLGQGPELLIRYENEEAVDDSQLPKDRFSAERLKGVDSTLKIQPAELGDSAVYLCASSLSGGRADTQYFGPGTRLTVL.

The gene calls are TRBV3-1 and TRBJ2-5; D is undetermined. Trimming stripped 5 bases from V and 4 bases from J, with 14 bases between. Germline lookup yields CDR1 LGHDT and CDR2 YNNKEL (reference sequence). The CDR3 loop spans 14 amino acids. CDR3 amino acids: CASSARQVGETQYF. The DNA of the CDR3 is TGTGCCAGCAGCGCTCGGCAGGTTGGAGAGACCCAGTACTTC.